This TCR beta chain derives from a study of blood T cell repertoires in COVID-19 (dated by TCRdb to 2018 to 2021). Regarding the research as a whole: The collaborator samples originated in the United States, Italy and Spain and spanned the acute and convalescent phases of COVID-19. Samples came from the ongoing ImmuneRACE study (first 160 participants) plus 1,254 subjects from 6 global collaborators. The repertoires were made available in a free public database intended to serve as a resource for research on the immune response to SARS-CoV-2. Deeply sampled blood TCRbeta repertoires from subjects exposed to, actively infected with, or recovered from COVID-19 were included in the dataset. The prospective study material was composed of cDNA or gDNA derived from T cells, B-cell-depleted T cells, or PBMCs. Where available, HLA class I and class II types were obtained from metadata supplied by the sample provider rather than from assay-based typing. A de-identified subject ID, COVID-19 status, age in years and sex were almost always included in the sample metadata. What the authors observed across the whole study: The quantity of clinical and demographic metadata differed by source and by participant and was supplied without curation.

One collaborating source in Seattle enrolled patients while the patients were actively infected and followed the patients over time throughout the course of disease. Each collaborating institution followed its own protocols to collect whole blood in K2EDTA tubes. Collaborator samples were shipped for TCRbeta analysis as frozen whole blood, isolated PBMCs, or DNA extracted from either sample type. Concerning this clone itself: Its antigen is currently not known. Per-nucleotide qualities are absent, and no much larger clonotype sits a single base away.

TCRbeta CDR3 regions were amplified from genomic DNA using the immunoSEQ Assay, a bias-controlled multiplex PCR. Per the source publication's procedure: The number of nucleated cells in each sample was estimated by amplification of reference gene primers within the assay. To quantify the absolute abundance of each unique TCRbeta CDR3 rearrangement, sequence reads were collapsed and filtered. For each sample, productive Simpson clonality was calculated as the square root of Simpson's diversity index across productive rearrangements. Imported from immuneACCESS, the table was reduced by TCRdb to in-frame sequences with V and J called. These copies leave out some clones; in studies compared against another copy, an unresolved V gene accounts for under half, and the cause of the remainder is not known. V and J calls and clone size come straight from that table; D and trimming were deduced from the DNA. The sample contains over 150,000 clones, around four fifths of them found a single time. The ten top clones hold about 7% of the sample.

From the cysteine up to the phenylalanine, the CDR3 has a length of 14 residues. Just the 42-base CDR3 DNA is kept, in frame starting at base 1. CDR1 LNHDA and CDR2 SQIVND were looked up in the germline V gene (reference sequence). Unmatched junction bases come to 10, with V trimmed by 8 bases and J by 5 bases. This receptor was identified in a woman in her thirties or forties with COVID-19, enrolled during active disease. The chain uses TRBV19 and TRBJ2-7; 9 of the junction bases match TRBD1. Input material: peripheral blood. The CDR3 corresponds to CASSSGTGTHEQYF. The DNA sequence is TGTGCCAGTTCATCCGGGACAGGGACCCACGAGCAGTACTTC. With the rest looked up from the reference TRBV19 and TRBJ2-7 genes rather than sequenced, the full variable domain is DGGITQSPKYLFRKEGQNVTLSCEQNLNHDAMYWYRQDPGQGLRLIYYSQIVNDFQKGDIAEGYSVSREKKESFPLTVTSAQKNPTAFYLCASSSGTGTHEQYFGPGTRLTVT.